This entry features one TCR beta chain sequence. PCR involved 60 Vbeta and 13 Jbeta primers. Measured with immunoSEQ multiplex PCR; TCRdb has only the in-frame clones, and not every one. The profile shows about 140,000 clones, approximately 82% of them singletons. This sample was taken from a study of cytomegalovirus exposure and HLA in healthy donors. The V end was cut by 5 bases, the J end by 8 bases, with 15 bases between. The CDR3 extends over 13 amino acids. Germline V gene data show CDR1 as LNHDA and CDR2 as SQIVND (reference sequence). The TCR sequence derives from a man aged 25 to 45 in good health and CMV-seropositive. The sample comprised PBMCs. The rearrangement joins TRBV19 to TRBJ1-2, with a possible D match to TRBD1 (5 bases). The CDR3 bases are TGTGCCAGTAGTGCAGAGCCCAGGGAAGGCTACACCTTC. This sequence encodes CASSAEPREGYTF.